Shown below are 13 T cell receptor beta chains from a single sample sequenced in a study of OX40 agonist ivuxolimab in advanced cancers. The method behind the library was the immunoSEQ multiplex PCR assay. TCRdb holds this immuneACCESS table with in-frame rearrangements only. Some clones are missing; in checked studies, unresolved V genes explain under half, and the rest has no known cause. The sample table holds 65,000 to 90,000 clones, of which about nine tenths were seen once. Approximately 0.5% of the sample belongs to the ten largest clones. The sample consisted of CD4+ or CD8+ T cells sorted from blood, taken in a trial of the OX40 agonist ivuxolimab. Source of these receptors: an adult with an advanced solid tumor such as melanoma, head and neck, liver or kidney cancer.

About this clone itself: Other nucleotide sequences from this sample produce the same CDR3. The chain combines TRBV4-1 with TRBJ2-2, with TRBD1 as a possible D gene (6 bases). CDR3 size: 17 residues. Trimming cost V 0 bases and J 7 bases, with 18 bases left between them. Per the germline V gene, CDR1 is MGHRA and CDR2 is YSYEKL. Written as DNA, the CDR3 is TGCGCCAGCAGCCAAGATAGCCGGACAGCAGGAGGCGGGGAGCTGTTTTTT. Its translation: CASSQDSRTAGGGELFF.

The chain is built from TRBV6-1 and TRBJ2-3; perhaps TRBD2 as D (6 bases). Germline V lookup: CDR1 MNHNS, CDR2 SASEGT. V was clipped by 2 bases and J by 1 base, with 13 bases between them. The CDR3 runs to 16 residues. The CDR3 DNA sequence: TGTGCCAGCAGTGAACGGCGGGGTGGGCGCACAGATACGCAGTATTTT. It translates to CASSERRGGRTDTQYF.

The chain carries TRBV19 and TRBJ1-5, with 7 nucleotides matching TRBD1. V trimming: 5 bases; J trimming: 0 bases; junction bases outside the gene matches: 7. Germline-derived CDR1 and CDR2 are LNHDA and SQIVND (reference sequence). The CDR3 is made up of 16 amino acids. CDR3 nucleotide sequence: TGTGCCAGTAGTGTCCCGACAGGGAATAGCAATCAGCCCCAGCATTTT. Translating it yields CASSVPTGNSNQPQHF.

DNA for the CDR3: TGCGCCAGCAGCTTGTCAGGGGCAGAGACCCAGTACTTC. Translating gives CASSLSGAETQYF. The genes are TRBV5-1 and TRBJ2-5; tentative D call: TRBD1 (6 bases). The germline V gene encodes CDR1 SGHRS and CDR2 YFSETQ. The CDR3 length is 13 residues. The V end was cut by 1 base, the J end by 4 bases, with 8 bases between.

The gene calls are TRBV10-3 and TRBJ1-3, with unresolved D. The V gene lost 5 bases and the J gene lost 4 bases, with 15 bases spanning the gap. Germline CDR1 and CDR2: ENHRY and SYGVKD. The CDR3 has 15 residues. CDR3: CAISNLVGTGNTIYF. The CDR3 DNA reads TGTGCCATCAGTAATCTAGTTGGCACAGGAAACACCATATATTTT.

CDR3 bases: TGCGCCAGCAGCCCGGGGGAGATTAGCAATCAGCCCCAGCATTTT. Protein: CASSPGEISNQPQHF. The chain is built from TRBV5-1 and TRBJ1-5; D may be TRBD1 (5 bases). V was trimmed by 4 bases and J by 0 bases, leaving 11 bases between them. Germline V gene data show CDR1 as SGHRS and CDR2 as YFSETQ. This CDR3 contains 15 residues.

The chain couples TRBV2 to TRBJ2-7, with 8 bases aligning to TRBD2. J was trimmed by 4 bases and V by 6 bases; bases with no gene match: 8. Per the germline V gene, CDR1 is SNHLY and CDR2 is FYNNEI. The CDR3 spans 14 residues. CDR3 amino acids: CASRWGTSSYEQYF. In DNA form, the CDR3 reads TGTGCCAGCAGGTGGGGGACTAGTAGTTACGAGCAGTACTTC.

This sequence joins TRBV28 and TRBJ2-7; 8 positions match TRBD1. This CDR3 spans 14 amino acids. Germline assignment: CDR1 MDHEN and CDR2 SYDVKM. V shed 5 bases and J 4 bases; nucleotides not matched to a gene: 7. The CDR3 coding sequence is TGTGCCAGCAGTCGGACAGGGAAAATATACGAGCAGTACTTC. Translated: CASSRTGKIYEQYF.

The CDR3 loop reads CASSLAGRMTDTQYF. The CDR3, as DNA: TGTGCCAGCAGCTTAGCGGGAAGGATGACAGATACGCAGTATTTT. This rearrangement joins TRBV7-2 to TRBJ2-3; D is unclear. Germline assignment: CDR1 SGHTA and CDR2 FQGNSA. The germline V and J ends were trimmed by 0 bases and 3 bases, with 10 bases remaining between them. The CDR3 has 15 residues.

This clone was counted once. The genes are TRBV27 and TRBJ2-7; the D gene is possibly TRBD2 (6 bases). The V end lost 0 bases, the J end lost 5 bases, and 17 bases lay between the germline ends. The germline V gene encodes CDR1 MNHEY and CDR2 SMNVEV (reference sequence). The CDR3 loop spans 16 amino acids. This CDR3 reads CASSLSPGTYSHEQYF. As DNA, the CDR3 is TGTGCCAGCAGTTTATCACCCGGGACTTACAGCCACGAGCAGTACTTC.

This chain connects TRBV2 to TRBJ2-5; D is uncertain. V shed 4 bases and J shed 5 bases, with 5 bases lying between them. The CDR3 totals 11 residues. The germline V gene has CDR1 SNHLY and CDR2 FYNNEI. This CDR3 is CASSVSETQYF. CDR3 nucleotide sequence: TGTGCCAGCAGTGTGTCTGAGACCCAGTACTTC.

V is TRBV28 and J is TRBJ1-2; possible D gene TRBD1, 6 bases. CDR1 is MDHEN, CDR2 SYDVKM, per germline. CDR3 length equals 13 residues. Between the trimmed V and J ends, which lost 3 bases and 4 bases, there was a span of 9 bases. CDR3 in amino acids: CASSLGGAYGYTF. The CDR3 bases are TGTGCCAGCAGTTTGGGGGGCGCCTATGGCTACACCTTC.

The rearrangement uses TRBV6-5 and TRBJ1-6; the match to TRBD1 covers 9 bases. Germline-derived CDR1 and CDR2 are MNHEY and SVGAGI. Unmatched junction bases numbered 7, after V lost 4 bases and J lost 9 bases. The CDR3 totals 15 residues. The CDR3 coding sequence is TGTGCCAGCAGTTCCTTGACAGGGGGAGGTTCACCCCTCCACTTT. Residues: CASSSLTGGGSPLHF.